The source of this TCR beta chain is a study of Tregs in tolerant kidney transplant recipients. Thawed PBMCs were rested overnight at 37°C with 200 IU/ml IL-2 before regulatory T cell sorting. Germline V gene sequence: CDR1 MNHEY, CDR2 SVGAGI. Trimming cost V 8 bases and J 4 bases; bases outside gene matches: 4. The CDR3 has 14 residues. The repertoire was sequenced with immunoSEQ multiplex PCR; TCRdb's copy has only in-frame clones and lacks some. The sample has just under 65,000 clones, approximately 98% seen once; the top ten hold 0.34%. The sequencing here drew on Tregs from blood, taken before the transplant. The clonotype originates from a human donor who received a combined kidney and bone marrow transplant. This sequence joins TRBV6-5 and TRBJ2-1; 11 positions agree with TRBD2. CDR3: CASGSSGGYNEQFF. The DNA of the CDR3 is TGTGCCAGCGGCTCTAGCGGGGGGTACAATGAGCAGTTCTTC.